The following is a TCR beta chain sequence with its context. Its antigen is unidentified. This specimen belongs to a study of human thymus T cells. Whole-study results and caveats: What appeared biased in thymic and blood repertoires was the usage of V and J genes.

Healthy Finnish infants undergoing corrective surgery for congenital heart defects were the donors. Half of the eight donors gave about 0.45-1 mL blood during surgery. Genomic DNA was extracted from every available blood leukocyte. Produced via immunoSEQ multiplex PCR; TCRdb's table is partial and in-frame only. The profile shows 57,000 or so clones, 94% of them singletons. The CDR3 spans 20 residues. Germline CDR1 reads SGHNT; CDR2 reads YENEEA. V was pared by 5 bases and J by 1 base, with 19 bases of the junction left unmatched. The clonotype originates from a boy younger than two with a congenital heart defect but otherwise immunologically healthy. This rearrangement joins TRBV11-3 to TRBJ1-5, with 8 bases matching TRBD1. The specimen was blood. CDR3 bases: TGTGCCAGCAGCCCGACGGACAGGGAGGGATACATATTAAGCAATCAGCCCCAGCATTTT. This encodes CASSPTDREGYILSNQPQHF.